The 20 T cell receptor beta chains in this list originate from one sample, sequenced in a study of T cells expressing NK-cell markers. TCRdb reprocessed the 5' RACE reads and keeps a single row for each CDR3 protein, giving no DNA. This sample's table reports about 380,000 distinct CDR3 sequences. Specimen: blood T cells: a sorted CD56 or NKG2C T cell subset, CD4+ or CD8+ T cells, or bulk PBMC T cells (not recorded which). Receptors were obtained from a man aged 18-75 years in good health.

The chain combines TRBV27 with TRBJ2-7; lacking DNA, the TRBD1 call made by TCRdb goes unchecked. The CDR3 runs to 15 residues. The germline V gene has CDR1 MNHEY and CDR2 SMNVEV (reference sequence). The CDR3 region is CASSSSGTGGDEQYF.

This CDR3 reads CASSQKFLNEQFF. J is TRBJ2-1 and V is TRBV14. This CDR3 contains 13 residues. Germline CDR1 is SGHDN and CDR2 is FVKESK.

V gene TRBV5-1 combines with J gene TRBJ2-5; TCRdb calls TRBD1, which cannot be checked without DNA. This CDR3 is 14 amino acids long. Per the germline V gene, CDR1 is SGHRS and CDR2 is YFSETQ. CDR3: CASSVGTEGETQYF.

The rearrangement links TRBV11-2 to TRBJ2-1; TCRdb gives TRBD1 as the D gene, but with no DNA this cannot be confirmed. CDR1 is SGHAT and CDR2 is FQNNGV in the germline V gene. CDR3 length equals 14 residues. CDR3 in amino acids: CASSSDPRDGEQFF.

The rearrangement links TRBV12-3 or TRBV12-4 to TRBJ2-1; TCRdb returns TRBD1, unconfirmable since there is no DNA. The CDR3 has 14 amino acids. CDR3 residues: CASRGGGVYNEQFF.

J is TRBJ1-3 and V is TRBV9. This CDR3 spans 19 amino acids. Germline loops: CDR1 SGDLS, CDR2 YYNGEE. The CDR3 loop is CASSGRKGSSTISGNTIYF.

The CDR3 protein is CASSPAGGGDTQYF. The rearrangement joins TRBV18 to TRBJ2-3; TCRdb reports TRBD1, a call that lacks DNA to check it against. This CDR3 comprises 14 residues. The V gene's germline CDR1 is KGHSH and CDR2 LQKENI.

The J gene is TRBJ1-1, the V gene TRBV12-3 or TRBV12-4; TCRdb proposes TRBD1, but this gene call is untestable without DNA. The CDR3 sequence is 15 residues long. The CDR3 protein is CASSLRSGVNTEAFF.

This chain uses TRBV29-1 with TRBJ2-7; TCRdb gives TRBD1 as the D gene, but with no DNA this cannot be confirmed. CDR3 length: 14 amino acids. Germline CDR1 reads SQVTM; CDR2 reads ANQGSEA. The CDR3: CSVLGTGSFYEQYF.

The CDR3 region is CASSNKFPRLNEQFF. This chain connects TRBV12-3 or TRBV12-4 to TRBJ2-1; as DNA is missing, the TRBD2 call by TCRdb cannot be tested. This CDR3 has 15 amino acids.

The J gene is TRBJ2-1, the V gene TRBV6-5; the D call from TCRdb, TRBD1, cannot be confirmed without DNA. Germline CDR1 is MNHEY and CDR2 is SVGAGI. CDR3 length: 18 residues. The CDR3 protein is CASSYFDRGPAQVNEQFF.

The chain joins TRBV7-9 to TRBJ1-6; TCRdb names TRBD1, which stays unverified in the absence of DNA. The CDR3 is 14 residues long. The V gene's germline CDR1 is SEHNR and CDR2 FQNEAQ (reference sequence). The CDR3 here is CASSGGAGDSPLHF.

The chain has TRBV12-3 or TRBV12-4 and TRBJ1-3; the TCRdb D gene call, TRBD1, has no DNA to confirm it. This CDR3 has 16 residues. The CDR3 sequence is CASSPPMTGGENTIYF.

The chain is built from TRBV6-2 or TRBV6-3 and TRBJ2-6; TCRdb lists TRBD1, though no DNA is available to test this call. This CDR3 contains 18 residues. Germline V CDR1 and CDR2: MNHEY, SVGEGT. The CDR3 reads CASSYSTGESSGANVLTF.

The chain recombines TRBV18 with TRBJ1-2. CDR1 is KGHSH, CDR2 LQKENI, per germline. This CDR3 is built from 14 residues. The chain's CDR3 is CASSPPAIGGGYTF.

This sequence joins TRBV3-1 and TRBJ2-7; TCRdb's D call, TRBD1, is unchecked because there is no DNA. Germline CDR1 reads LGHDT; CDR2 reads YNNKEL (reference sequence). This CDR3 region has 16 residues. The CDR3: CASSHWDRSRHYEQYF.

This rearrangement joins TRBV6-1 to TRBJ1-2; the TCRdb call, TRBD1, lacks DNA for checking. Germline assignment: CDR1 MNHNS and CDR2 SASEGT. CDR3 length: 14 amino acids. CDR3 region: CASSPGSLGLGYTF.

The V and J genes are TRBV20-1 and TRBJ1-1. There are 14 residues in the CDR3. Per the germline V gene, CDR1 is DFQATT and CDR2 is SNEGSKA (reference sequence). The CDR3 here is CSALEGNMNTEAFF.

The chain combines TRBV12-3 or TRBV12-4 with TRBJ2-1; TCRdb designates TRBD1, a call that cannot be tested without DNA. This CDR3 has 13 residues. The CDR3 reads CASREWSVDEQFF.

V usage is TRBV7-2 and J usage is TRBJ2-2. CDR1 and CDR2 (germline): SGHTA, FQGNSA. The CDR3 extends over 13 amino acids. The CDR3 protein is CASSRGNTGELFF.